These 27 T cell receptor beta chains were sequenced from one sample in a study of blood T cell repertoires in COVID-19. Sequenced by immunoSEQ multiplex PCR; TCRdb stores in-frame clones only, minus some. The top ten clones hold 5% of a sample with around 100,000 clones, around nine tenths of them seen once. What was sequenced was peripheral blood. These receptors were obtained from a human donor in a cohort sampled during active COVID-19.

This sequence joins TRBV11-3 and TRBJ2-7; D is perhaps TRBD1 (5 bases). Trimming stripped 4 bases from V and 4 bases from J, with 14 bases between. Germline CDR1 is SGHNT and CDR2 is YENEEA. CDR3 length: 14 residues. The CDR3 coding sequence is TGTGCCAGCAGCTGCCTGGGGCACCTATACGAGCAGTACTTC. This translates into CASSCLGHLYEQYF.

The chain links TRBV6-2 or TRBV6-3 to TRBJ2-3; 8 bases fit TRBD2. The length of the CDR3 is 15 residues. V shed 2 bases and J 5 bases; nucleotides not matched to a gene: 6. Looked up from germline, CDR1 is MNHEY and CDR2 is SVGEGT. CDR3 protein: CASSYGAGDLDTQYF. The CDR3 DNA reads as TGTGCCAGCAGTTACGGAGCGGGAGATTTAGATACGCAGTATTTT.

The CDR3 nucleotides are TGTGCCAGCAGCCTATACAGGGCCCCCAATCAGCCCCAGCATTTT. It translates to CASSLYRAPNQPQHF. V gene TRBV7-2 combines with J gene TRBJ1-5; tentatively, D is TRBD1 (6 bases). CDR3 size: 15 residues. The germline V gene has CDR1 SGHTA and CDR2 FQGNSA. Trimming took off 5 bases at V and 3 bases at J, with 14 bases between the two ends.

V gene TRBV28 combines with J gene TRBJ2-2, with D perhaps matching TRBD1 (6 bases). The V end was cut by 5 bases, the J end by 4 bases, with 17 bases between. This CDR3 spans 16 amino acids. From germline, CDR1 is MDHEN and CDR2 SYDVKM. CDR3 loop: CASSPWGPSGTGELFF. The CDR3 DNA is TGTGCCAGCAGTCCCTGGGGGCCCTCGGGCACCGGGGAGCTGTTTTTT.

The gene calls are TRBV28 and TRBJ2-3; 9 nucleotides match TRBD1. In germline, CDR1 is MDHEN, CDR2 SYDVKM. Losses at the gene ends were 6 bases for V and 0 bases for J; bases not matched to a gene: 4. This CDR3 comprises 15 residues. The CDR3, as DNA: TGTGCCAGCAGCTCAGACAGGGGGAGCACAGATACGCAGTATTTT. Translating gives CASSSDRGSTDTQYF.

Here the CDR3 DNA reads TGTGCCAGCAGCGCGACAGGGGGCATGGAGACCCAGTACTTC. It translates to CASSATGGMETQYF. This chain links TRBV9 with TRBJ2-5; TRBD1 matches 10 bases. The trim removed 3 bases at V and 5 bases at J, leaving 4 bases unmatched. The V gene's germline CDR1 is SGDLS and CDR2 YYNGEE. The CDR3 loop spans 14 amino acids.

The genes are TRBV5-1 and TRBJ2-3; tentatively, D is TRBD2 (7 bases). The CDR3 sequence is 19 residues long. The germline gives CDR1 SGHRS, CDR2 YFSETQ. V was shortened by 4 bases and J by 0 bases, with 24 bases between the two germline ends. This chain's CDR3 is CASSLTISGGGGSTDTQYF. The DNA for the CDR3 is TGCGCCAGCAGCCTCACGATTAGCGGAGGGGGGGGGAGCACAGATACGCAGTATTTT.

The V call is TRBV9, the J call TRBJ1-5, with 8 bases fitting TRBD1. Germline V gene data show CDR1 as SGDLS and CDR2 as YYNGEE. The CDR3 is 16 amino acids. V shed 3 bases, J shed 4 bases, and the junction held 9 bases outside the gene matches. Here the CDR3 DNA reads TGTGCCAGCAGCGACTCAAGGACAGGGATTAATCAGCCCCAGCATTTT. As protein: CASSDSRTGINQPQHF.

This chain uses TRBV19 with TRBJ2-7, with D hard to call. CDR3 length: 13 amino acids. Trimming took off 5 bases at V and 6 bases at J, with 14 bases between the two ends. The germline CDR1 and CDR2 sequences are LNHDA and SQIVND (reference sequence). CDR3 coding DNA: TGTGCCAGTAGTCCTTCGTCCTGGGCCGAGCAGTACTTC. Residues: CASSPSSWAEQYF.

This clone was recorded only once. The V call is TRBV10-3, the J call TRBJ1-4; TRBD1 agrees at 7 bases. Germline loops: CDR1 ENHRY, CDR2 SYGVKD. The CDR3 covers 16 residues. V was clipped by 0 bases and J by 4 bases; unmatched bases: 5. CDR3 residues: CAISESSGQVNEKLFF. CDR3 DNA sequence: TGTGCCATCAGTGAGTCGTCAGGACAGGTTAATGAAAAACTGTTTTTT.

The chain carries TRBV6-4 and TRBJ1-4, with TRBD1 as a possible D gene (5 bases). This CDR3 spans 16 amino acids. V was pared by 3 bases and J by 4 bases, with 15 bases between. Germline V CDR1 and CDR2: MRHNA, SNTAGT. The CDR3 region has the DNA TGTGCCAGCAGTGAACGGCCTAAAGGGGTTAATGAAAAACTGTTTTTT. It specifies CASSERPKGVNEKLFF.

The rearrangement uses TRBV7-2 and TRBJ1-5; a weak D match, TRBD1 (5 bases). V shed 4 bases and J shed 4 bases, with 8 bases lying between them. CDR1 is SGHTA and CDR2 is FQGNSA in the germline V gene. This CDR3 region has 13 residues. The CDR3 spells CASSSRGNQPQHF. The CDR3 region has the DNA TGTGCCAGCAGCTCCCGGGGGAATCAGCCCCAGCATTTT.

The DNA for the CDR3 is TGTGCCAGCAGCGTTGGCAGGGCCCAAGAGACCCAGTACTTC. It translates to CASSVGRAQETQYF. V usage is TRBV9 and J usage is TRBJ2-5, with D possibly TRBD1 on 5 matching bases. The CDR3 loop spans 14 amino acids. Trimming took 2 bases from V and 1 from J, leaving 9 bases between them. Looked up from germline, CDR1 is SGDLS and CDR2 is YYNGEE.

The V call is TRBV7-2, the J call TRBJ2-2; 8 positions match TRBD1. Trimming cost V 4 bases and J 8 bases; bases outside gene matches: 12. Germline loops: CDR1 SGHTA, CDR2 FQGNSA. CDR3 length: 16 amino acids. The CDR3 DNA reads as TGTGCCAGCAGCTCCCGACGGGACAGGACGGAAGGGGAGCTGTTTTTT. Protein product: CASSSRRDRTEGELFF.

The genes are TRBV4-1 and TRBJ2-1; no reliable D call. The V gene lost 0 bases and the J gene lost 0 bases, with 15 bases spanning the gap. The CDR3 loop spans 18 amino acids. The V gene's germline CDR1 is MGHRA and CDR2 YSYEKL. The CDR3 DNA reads TGCGCCAGCAGCCAAGATCCTGGCGGAAGTAGCTCCTACAATGAGCAGTTCTTC. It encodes CASSQDPGGSSSYNEQFF.

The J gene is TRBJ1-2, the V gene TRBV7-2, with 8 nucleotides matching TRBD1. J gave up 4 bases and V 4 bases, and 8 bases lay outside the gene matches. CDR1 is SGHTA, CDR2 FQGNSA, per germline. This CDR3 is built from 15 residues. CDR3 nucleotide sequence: TGTGCCAGCAGCTCCCGAGGGACAGGCGGCTATGGCTACACCTTC. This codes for CASSSRGTGGYGYTF.

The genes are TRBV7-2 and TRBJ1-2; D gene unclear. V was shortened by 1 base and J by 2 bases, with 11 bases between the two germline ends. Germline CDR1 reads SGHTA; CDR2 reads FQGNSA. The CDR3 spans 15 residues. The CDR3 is CASSLVVPSNYGYTF. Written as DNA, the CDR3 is TGTGCCAGCAGCTTAGTCGTCCCTTCGAACTATGGCTACACCTTC.

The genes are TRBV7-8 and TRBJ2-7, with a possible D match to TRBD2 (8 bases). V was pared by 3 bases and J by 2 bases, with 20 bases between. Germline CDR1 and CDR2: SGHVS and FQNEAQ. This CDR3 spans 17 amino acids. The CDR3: CASSFRGGTANTYEQYF. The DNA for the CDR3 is TGTGCCAGCAGCTTCCGGGGGGGGACAGCAAATACCTACGAGCAGTACTTC.

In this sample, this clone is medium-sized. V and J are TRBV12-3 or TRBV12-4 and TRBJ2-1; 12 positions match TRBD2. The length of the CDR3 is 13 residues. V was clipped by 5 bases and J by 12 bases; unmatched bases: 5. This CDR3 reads CASSMRTSGAQFF. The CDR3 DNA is TGTGCCAGCAGTATGCGGACTAGCGGGGCGCAGTTCTTC.

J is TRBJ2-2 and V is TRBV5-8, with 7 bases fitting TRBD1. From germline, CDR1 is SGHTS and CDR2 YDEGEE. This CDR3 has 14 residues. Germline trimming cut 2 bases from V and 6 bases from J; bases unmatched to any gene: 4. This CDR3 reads CASSFGQGAGELFF. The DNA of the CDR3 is TGTGCCAGCAGCTTCGGGCAGGGGGCCGGGGAGCTGTTTTTT.

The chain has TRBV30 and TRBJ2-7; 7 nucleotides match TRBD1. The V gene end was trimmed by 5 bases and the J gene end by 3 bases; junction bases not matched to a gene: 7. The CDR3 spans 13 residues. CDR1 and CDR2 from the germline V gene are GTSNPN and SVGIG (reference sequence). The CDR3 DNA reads TGTGCCTGGGCCAGGGACAGCCGCTACGAGCAGTACTTC. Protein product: CAWARDSRYEQYF.

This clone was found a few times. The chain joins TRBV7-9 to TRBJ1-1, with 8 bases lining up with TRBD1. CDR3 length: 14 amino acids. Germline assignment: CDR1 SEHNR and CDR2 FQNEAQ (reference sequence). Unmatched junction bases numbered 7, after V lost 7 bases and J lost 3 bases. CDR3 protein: CASTPQGADTEAFF. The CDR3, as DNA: TGTGCCAGCACCCCCCAGGGGGCGGACACTGAAGCTTTCTTT.

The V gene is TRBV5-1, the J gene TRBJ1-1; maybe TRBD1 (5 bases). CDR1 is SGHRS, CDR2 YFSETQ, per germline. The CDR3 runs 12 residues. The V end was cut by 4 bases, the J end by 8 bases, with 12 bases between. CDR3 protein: CASSRPGSEAFF. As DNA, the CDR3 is TGCGCCAGCAGCCGCCCAGGGTCCGAAGCTTTCTTT.

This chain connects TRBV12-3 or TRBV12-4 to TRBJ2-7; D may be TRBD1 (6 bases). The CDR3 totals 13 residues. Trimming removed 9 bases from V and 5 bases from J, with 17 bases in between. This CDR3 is CASQQGSIHEQYF. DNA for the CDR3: TGTGCCAGTCAACAGGGTAGCATTCACGAGCAGTACTTC.

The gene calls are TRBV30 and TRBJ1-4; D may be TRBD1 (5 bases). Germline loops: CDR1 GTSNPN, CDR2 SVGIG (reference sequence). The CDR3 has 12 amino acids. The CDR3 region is CAWDGGSEKLFF. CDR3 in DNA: TGTGCTTGGGACGGCGGGTCGGAAAAACTGTTTTTT.

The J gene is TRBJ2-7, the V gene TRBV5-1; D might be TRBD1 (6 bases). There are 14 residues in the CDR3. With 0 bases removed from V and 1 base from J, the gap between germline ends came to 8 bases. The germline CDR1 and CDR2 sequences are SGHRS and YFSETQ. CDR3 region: CASSLEGVSYEQYF. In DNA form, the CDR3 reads TGCGCCAGCAGCTTGGAGGGGGTTTCCTACGAGCAGTACTTC.

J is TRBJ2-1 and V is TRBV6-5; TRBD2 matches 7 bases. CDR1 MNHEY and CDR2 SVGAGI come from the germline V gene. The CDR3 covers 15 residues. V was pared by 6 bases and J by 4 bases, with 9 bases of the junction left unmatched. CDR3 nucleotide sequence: TGTGCCAGCAGGATAGGCCTAGCGGTATACAATGAGCAGTTCTTC. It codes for CASRIGLAVYNEQFF.